The rows below give T cell receptor beta chains drawn from one sample of a study of CD8 T cells in ankylosing spondylitis. TCRdb recomputed calls from the 5' RACE reads with MiXCR, one row per CDR3 protein. The repertoire holds 350,000 or so distinct CDR3 sequences, approximately 14% seen once, with less than 1.1% in the top ten. The material sequenced was blood, either unsorted or a sorted T cell fraction (not recorded which). These receptors all come from a male donor with ankylosing spondylitis or in good health (not recorded which). Both conserved end residues are part of each CDR3. The D gene is left open where the match is weak. The listing skips clone size in some rows; elsewhere it reads once, few, many or a size class.

TRBD2	TRBV5-1	TRBJ2-1	.	CASSDRLAGTYNEQFF	TGCGCCAGCAGCGATAGACTAGCGGGGACCTACAATGAGCAGTTCTTC
TRBD1	TRBV25-1	TRBJ1-5	.	CASSPGQGVRQPQHF	TGTGCCAGCAGTCCTGGACAGGGCGTTCGTCAGCCCCAGCATTTT
.	TRBV20-1	TRBJ1-1	few	CSARDKRDTEAFF	TGCAGTGCTAGAGATAAAAGGGACACTGAAGCTTTCTTT
.	TRBV6-5	TRBJ1-1	.	CASSYLGENTEAFF	TGTGCCAGCAGTTACCTTGGGGAGAACACTGAAGCTTTCTTT
.	TRBV15	TRBJ2-7	few	CATSRIFSEQYF	TGTGCCACCAGCAGGATTTTCAGCGAGCAGTACTTC
TRBD1	TRBV20-1	TRBJ2-7	.	CSSQGGTGPYEQYF	TGCAGTTCTCAAGGGGGGACAGGTCCCTACGAGCAGTACTTC
TRBD1	TRBV2	TRBJ1-5	.	CASSVGDRSQPQHF	TGTGCCAGCAGTGTAGGGGACAGGAGCCAGCCCCAGCATTTT
.	TRBV5-5	TRBJ2-5	few	CASSSKPGLLQETQYF	TGTGCCAGCAGTTCTAAACCGGGACTCCTACAAGAGACCCAGTACTTC
.	TRBV7-9	TRBJ1-1	.	CASQFLNTEAFF	TGTGCCAGCCAGTTTCTGAACACTGAAGCTTTCTTT
.	TRBV7-9	TRBJ2-3	.	CASSPVQDTQYF	TGTGCCAGCAGCCCAGTACAGGATACGCAGTATTTT
.	TRBV12-3/TRBV12-4	TRBJ1-2	.	CASSFEQPEGYTF	TGTGCCAGCAGTTTCGAACAGCCAGAGGGCTACACCTTC
TRBD2	TRBV10-3	TRBJ2-5	many	CAISESGSGKETQYF	TGTGCCATCAGTGAGTCAGGTAGCGGGAAGGAGACCCAGTACTTC
TRBD1	TRBV12-3/TRBV12-4	TRBJ2-6	few	CASRPRTGPPLTF	TGTGCCAGCAGACCCAGGACAGGGCCGCCCCTGACTTTC
TRBD1	TRBV12-3/TRBV12-4	TRBJ1-2	few	CASSRGQGGYGYTF	TGTGCCAGCAGCCGCGGACAGGGGGGCTATGGCTACACCTTC
.	TRBV19	TRBJ2-2	few	CASSSPGRLTGELFF	TGTGCCAGTAGTTCCCCGGGACGGCTGACCGGGGAGCTGTTTTTT
.	TRBV20-1	TRBJ1-1	.	CSARDRRPGIHNTEAFF	TGCAGTGCTAGAGATAGGAGGCCAGGGATTCATAACACTGAAGCTTTCTTT
.	TRBV5-1	TRBJ2-2	many	CASRSSGRPGTGELFF	TGCGCCAGCAGAAGCTCCGGCCGCCCGGGCACCGGGGAGCTGTTTTTT
.	TRBV5-1	TRBJ2-5	.	CASSLAGSPGGETQYF	TGCGCCAGCAGCTTGGCGGGCAGCCCGGGTGGGGAGACCCAGTACTTC
TRBD2	TRBV5-1	TRBJ2-1	few	CASSLVTGGLAGTPNNEQFF	TGCGCCAGCAGCTTGGTGACAGGGGGACTAGCGGGAACTCCAAACAATGAGCAGTTCTTC
.	TRBV6-1	TRBJ2-3	.	CASSERSSSTDTQYF	TGTGCCAGCAGTGAGCGGAGCTCTAGCACAGATACGCAGTATTTT
TRBD1	TRBV5-1	TRBJ1-4	.	CASSPEQGALEKLFF	TGCGCCAGCAGCCCCGAACAGGGGGCGCTCGAAAAACTGTTTTTT
.	TRBV12-3/TRBV12-4	TRBJ2-2	few	CASSWTGTGELFF	TGTGCCAGCAGTTGGACTGGAACCGGGGAGCTGTTTTTT
.	TRBV4-1	TRBJ2-1	few	CASSQDPGYDEQFF	TGCGCCAGCAGCCAAGACCCAGGATACGATGAGCAGTTCTTC
TRBD2	TRBV3-1	TRBJ2-1	.	CACCTRGRGISYNEQFF	TGTGCCTGCTGCACCCGAGGGCGGGGGATCTCCTACAATGAGCAGTTCTTC
TRBD2	TRBV4-2	TRBJ2-3	.	CASSQDRQRGVTDTQYF	TGTGCCAGCAGCCAAGATCGGCAGCGGGGGGTCACAGATACGCAGTATTTT
.	TRBV6-1	TRBJ2-2	.	CASSRITGSRTTGELFF	TGTGCCAGCAGCCGGATTACAGGGAGCCGGACCACCGGGGAGCTGTTTTTT
.	TRBV2	TRBJ1-4	.	CASSYTGATNEKLFF	TGTGCCAGCAGCTACACGGGGGCAACTAATGAAAAACTGTTTTTT
TRBD2	TRBV18	TRBJ2-7	few	CASSPLGTSGLTLEQYF	TGTGCCAGCTCACCACTTGGGACTAGCGGACTAACACTCGAGCAGTACTTC
.	TRBV20-1	TRBJ2-3	few	CSAPTQADTQYF	TGCAGTGCCCCTACCCAGGCAGATACGCAGTATTTT
.	TRBV21-1	TRBJ2-3	few	CASNPGPPTDTQYF	TGTGCCAGCAACCCGGGACCCCCGACAGATACGCAGTATTTT
TRBD1	TRBV25-1	TRBJ2-5	few	CASSELGQEKQETQYF	TGTGCCAGCAGTGAACTTGGACAGGAGAAGCAAGAGACCCAGTACTTC
TRBD2	TRBV11-3	TRBJ2-4	.	CASSPGGLAGNIQYF	TGTGCCAGCAGCCCAGGGGGACTAGCTGGGAACATTCAGTACTTC
.	TRBV5-1	TRBJ2-3	.	CASSGRTRDNSKDTQYF	TGCGCCAGCAGCGGAAGGACCCGGGACAACTCTAAAGATACGCAGTATTTT
.	TRBV30	TRBJ2-7	few	CASERGKYEQYF	TGTGCCTCGGAACGAGGCAAATACGAGCAGTACTTC
TRBD2	TRBV12-3/TRBV12-4	TRBJ2-7	few	CASTLAGAPYEQYF	TGTGCCAGCACCCTAGCGGGGGCCCCCTACGAGCAGTACTTC
.	TRBV9	TRBJ2-1	.	CASSVLGSRSYNEQFF	TGTGCCAGCAGCGTATTGGGTAGTCGCTCCTACAATGAGCAGTTCTTC
.	TRBV5-1	TRBJ2-2	.	CASSTGSLLEGGELFF	TGCGCCAGCAGCACCGGTTCCCTCCTCGAAGGTGGGGAGCTGTTTTTT
TRBD2	TRBV7-2	TRBJ2-7	few	CASSLSGRGTYEQYF	TGTGCCAGCAGCTTAAGCGGGAGGGGTACTTACGAGCAGTACTTC
.	TRBV10-3	TRBJ1-3	.	CATSGANGNTIYF	TGTGCCACCAGCGGGGCGAATGGAAACACCATATATTTT
TRBD2	TRBV4-2	TRBJ2-3	.	CASSHRWTSGDTSTDTQYF	TGTGCCAGCAGCCACCGTTGGACTAGCGGGGACACTAGCACAGATACGCAGTATTTT
.	TRBV6-1	TRBJ1-6	few	CASRWGESNNSPLHF	TGTGCCAGCAGGTGGGGGGAAAGTAACAATTCACCCCTCCACTTT
.	TRBV5-1	TRBJ2-1	many	CASNTDLNNEQFF	TGCGCCAGCAACACAGATCTGAACAATGAGCAGTTCTTC
.	TRBV20-1	TRBJ1-2	few	CSGPPRLENGYTF	TGCAGTGGACCTCCCCGTTTAGAAAATGGCTACACCTTC
TRBD1	TRBV5-5	TRBJ1-2	.	CASSTGTGINYGYTF	TGTGCCAGCAGCACCGGGACAGGGATTAACTATGGCTACACCTTC
TRBD1	TRBV20-1	TRBJ2-5	.	CSAPGTGKETQYF	TGCAGTGCTCCCGGGACAGGGAAAGAGACCCAGTACTTC
.	TRBV29-1	TRBJ2-4	many	CSVQGTKNIQYF	TGCAGCGTGCAGGGGACCAAGAACATTCAGTACTTC
.	TRBV11-2	TRBJ2-7	few	CASSLGHTIYEQYF	TGTGCCAGCAGCTTAGGTCACACGATCTACGAGCAGTACTTC
TRBD2	TRBV12-3/TRBV12-4	TRBJ2-1	.	CASSRTSGSKNEQFF	TGTGCCAGCAGTAGGACTAGCGGGAGTAAAAATGAGCAGTTCTTC
.	TRBV5-1	TRBJ2-3	few	CASSLDPVGTDTQYF	TGCGCCAGCAGCTTGGACCCCGTGGGCACAGATACGCAGTATTTT
TRBD1	TRBV5-6	TRBJ2-1	.	CASSLGTGNEQFF	TGTGCCAGCAGCTTGGGGACAGGGAATGAGCAGTTCTTC
.	TRBV29-1	TRBJ1-1	few	CSVLLLVSRTEAFF	TGCAGCGTTCTCCTGCTGGTATCGAGGACTGAAGCTTTCTTT
.	TRBV5-1	TRBJ2-3	.	CASSSYPGTGCRTDTQYF	TGCGCCAGCAGCTCTTATCCGGGAACAGGGTGCAGAACAGATACGCAGTATTTT
.	TRBV12-3/TRBV12-4	TRBJ2-4	few	CASSSWTGSSNIQYF	TGTGCCAGCAGTTCCTGGACGGGGAGTTCGAACATTCAGTACTTC
TRBD2	TRBV11-3	TRBJ2-1	.	CASSLGRGTSGSFF	TGTGCCAGCAGCTTAGGCCGCGGAACTAGCGGATCGTTCTTC
.	TRBV7-2	TRBJ1-5	.	CASSLGTGLRSNQPQHF	TGTGCCAGCAGCTTAGGTACAGGGCTTCGCAGCAATCAGCCCCAGCATTTT
.	TRBV7-9	TRBJ1-1	few	CASSEGLEAFF	TGTGCCAGCAGCGAGGGACTGGAAGCTTTCTTT
TRBD1	TRBV12-3/TRBV12-4	TRBJ1-2	few	CASTLTGGGYTF	TGTGCCAGCACCCTGACAGGGGGTGGCTACACCTTC
.	TRBV5-1	TRBJ2-3	few	CASSLLPGNTDTQYF	TGCGCCAGCAGCTTACTTCCTGGAAACACAGATACGCAGTATTTT
TRBD1	TRBV10-2	TRBJ2-7	few	CASSPTGSSYEQYF	TGCGCCAGCAGCCCGACAGGGAGCTCCTACGAGCAGTACTTC